This passage covers 30 T cell receptor beta chains from one sample sequenced in a study of OX40 agonist ivuxolimab in advanced cancers. Some clones are missing from TCRdb's copy, which holds only in-frame ones; the method was immunoSEQ multiplex PCR. The sample has fewer than 50,000 clones, about 90% seen once. Specimen: CD4+ or CD8+ T cells sorted from blood, collected in a trial of the OX40 agonist ivuxolimab. The source of these receptors is an adult with an advanced solid tumor such as melanoma, head and neck, liver or kidney cancer.

V is TRBV5-6 and J is TRBJ2-7; D uncertain. V was clipped by 0 bases and J by 6 bases, with 10 bases between them. Germline lookup yields CDR1 SGHDT and CDR2 YYEEEE. The CDR3 sequence is 13 residues long. CDR3 nucleotides: TGTGCCAGCAGCTTGGGAGTTTGGGTCGAGCAGTACTTC. Translated, it gives CASSLGVWVEQYF.

This chain connects TRBV9 to TRBJ2-3; D might be TRBD1 (6 bases). The CDR3 length is 13 residues. V was trimmed by 3 bases and J by 5 bases, leaving 10 bases between them. Germline V gene data show CDR1 as SGDLS and CDR2 as YYNGEE. The CDR3, as DNA: TGTGCCAGCAGCGCGTCAGGGGAAGATACGCAGTATTTT. This codes for CASSASGEDTQYF.

The CDR3 here is CASSPGRPLAKNIQYF. The CDR3 DNA reads TGTGCCAGCAGTCCCGGACGGCCTCTAGCCAAAAACATTCAGTACTTC. This chain uses TRBV27 with TRBJ2-4, with no clear D. This CDR3 contains 16 residues. Trimming took 5 bases from V and 0 from J, leaving 14 bases between them. In germline, CDR1 is MNHEY, CDR2 SMNVEV (reference sequence).

The gene calls are TRBV27 and TRBJ2-2; D ambiguous. Looked up from germline, CDR1 is MNHEY and CDR2 is SMNVEV (reference sequence). This CDR3 has 16 amino acids. V lost 4 bases to trimming and J lost 1 base, with 13 bases between them. The chain's CDR3 is CASSSTQIQNTGELFF. CDR3 bases: TGTGCCAGCAGTTCAACTCAGATTCAGAACACCGGGGAGCTGTTTTTT.

CDR3 coding DNA: TGTGCCAGCAACCCCACTAGCGGGGGTACAGATACGCAGTATTTT. This translates into CASNPTSGGTDTQYF. The gene calls are TRBV2 and TRBJ2-3; 11 bases match TRBD2. V shed 7 bases, J shed 3 bases, and the junction held 6 bases outside the gene matches. The germline V gene has CDR1 SNHLY and CDR2 FYNNEI. The CDR3 is 15 amino acids.

The chain uses TRBV5-6 and TRBJ1-1; the D is unclear. Germline V gives CDR1 SGHDT, CDR2 YYEEEE. Trimming shortened V by 0 bases and J by 6 bases, and 9 bases separated the two germline ends. The CDR3 is made up of 13 amino acids. The CDR3 nucleotides are TGTGCCAGCAGCTTGGGTGGGAGGGCTGAAGCTTTCTTT. Amino acid sequence: CASSLGGRAEAFF.

In regard to this clone: This likely traces to a read error, being one base from a far larger clone. This sample includes further DNA sequences coding for the same CDR3. J is TRBJ2-1 and V is TRBV5-1, with 10 bases fitting TRBD2. Germline values: CDR1 SGHRS, CDR2 YFSETQ. V gave up 1 base and J gave up 0 bases; unmatched junction bases: 4. CDR3 length: 17 residues. For the CDR3, the DNA is TGCGCCAGCAGCTTGCAGGCTAGCGGGAGCTCCTACAATGAGCAGTTCTTC. Translating gives CASSLQASGSSYNEQFF. The whole variable domain, remainder taken from reference TRBV5-1 and TRBJ2-1, is KAGVTQTPRYLIKTRGQQVTLSCSPISGHRSVSWYQQTPGQGLQFLFEYFSETQRNKGNFPGRFSGRQFSNSRSEMNVSTLELGDSALYLCASSLQASGSSYNEQFFGPGTRLTVL.

The V and J genes are TRBV28 and TRBJ2-7, with no clear D. This CDR3 has 15 amino acids. Germline CDR1 MDHEN, CDR2 SYDVKM. Trimming took off 7 bases at V and 0 bases at J, with 16 bases between the two ends. Here the CDR3 DNA reads TGTGCCAGCACACCCGCAGCAGACCTCTCCTACGAGCAGTACTTC. This codes for CASTPAADLSYEQYF.

This chain uses TRBV28 with TRBJ2-7, with 12 bases lining up with TRBD2. The length of the CDR3 is 15 residues. Germline V gives CDR1 MDHEN, CDR2 SYDVKM. The V segment lost 4 bases and the J segment 4 bases; nucleotides outside the gene matches: 5. CDR3 amino acids: CASSYLAGGPYEQYV. The CDR3 nucleotides read TGTGCCAGCAGTTATCTAGCGGGAGGGCCTTACGAGCAGTACGTC.

The chain couples TRBV7-9 to TRBJ1-4, with D uncertain. CDR3 length: 13 residues. V lost 2 bases to trimming and J lost 8 bases, with 9 bases between them. CDR1 and CDR2 (germline): SEHNR, FQNEAQ (reference sequence). The CDR3 loop is CASSLSSAEKLFF. The CDR3 nucleotides are TGTGCCAGCAGCTTAAGTAGTGCCGAAAAACTGTTTTTT.

The CDR3 loop reads CASSLIEITGELFF. The CDR3 region has the DNA TGTGCCAGCAGCTTAATCGAGATAACCGGGGAGCTGTTTTTT. The chain employs TRBV5-5 and TRBJ2-2; the D is unclear. Germline lookup yields CDR1 SGHKS and CDR2 YYEKEE (reference sequence). Trimming stripped 2 bases from V and 5 bases from J, with 10 bases between. CDR3 length: 14 amino acids.

CDR3 coding DNA: TGCGCCAGCAGCTTGTCGGAACGCCCGACCGGGGAGCTGTTTTTT. Residues: CASSLSERPTGELFF. The rearrangement links TRBV5-1 to TRBJ2-2; D gene unclear. V shed 1 base and J shed 5 bases, with 12 bases lying between them. Germline-derived CDR1 and CDR2 are SGHRS and YFSETQ. This CDR3 has 15 amino acids.

This clone counts as medium-sized. The chain combines TRBV4-2 with TRBJ2-3; 10 nucleotides agree with TRBD2. This CDR3 has 16 amino acids. The germline gives CDR1 LGHNA, CDR2 YNFKEQ. V lost 0 bases, J lost 1 base, and 1 base stayed unmatched. The CDR3, as DNA: TGTGCCAGCAGCCAAGATCTAGCGGGAGGCACAGATACGCAGTATTTT. Protein product: CASSQDLAGGTDTQYF.

The chain combines TRBV2 with TRBJ2-5, with TRBD2 as a possible D gene (5 bases). Germline loops: CDR1 SNHLY, CDR2 FYNNEI. The CDR3 runs to 15 residues. V dropped 3 bases and J dropped 1 base, with 12 bases sitting between them. CDR3 region: CASSDRGRSQETQYF. The CDR3 coding sequence is TGTGCCAGCAGTGATCGCGGGCGCTCCCAAGAGACCCAGTACTTC. Complete variable domain (other parts from reference TRBV2 and TRBJ2-5): EPEVTQTPSHQVTQMGQEVILRCVPISNHLYFYWYRQILGQKVEFLVSFYNNEISEKSEIFDDQFSVERPDGSNFTLKIRSTKLEDSAMYFCASSDRGRSQETQYFGPGTRLLVL.

J is TRBJ2-1 and V is TRBV6-5; D perhaps matches TRBD2 (5 bases). Germline V gene data show CDR1 as MNHEY and CDR2 as SVGAGI. The V end lost 7 bases, the J end lost 4 bases, and 17 bases lay between the germline ends. There are 15 residues in the CDR3. The chain's CDR3 is CASTHDYRSYNEQFF. As DNA, the CDR3 is TGTGCCAGCACTCACGACTACCGCTCATACAATGAGCAGTTCTTC.

The chain employs TRBV10-3 and TRBJ2-1, with a tentative D call TRBD2 (5 bases). Germline CDR1 reads ENHRY; CDR2 reads SYGVKD. This CDR3 contains 16 residues. The V end was cut by 3 bases, the J end by 3 bases, with 15 bases between. For the CDR3, the DNA is TGTGCCATCAGTGAAGTCGGAGGCGAAATCTACAATGAGCAGTTCTTC. Residues: CAISEVGGEIYNEQFF.

The chain has TRBV19 and TRBJ1-1; D is possibly TRBD1 (6 bases). The CDR3 runs to 12 residues. Germline loops: CDR1 LNHDA, CDR2 SQIVND (reference sequence). The germline V and J ends were trimmed by 6 bases and 10 bases, with 15 bases remaining between them. The CDR3 nucleotides read TGTGCCAGTAGCTCAGCAGGGGTGAGAGCTTTCTTT. It translates to CASSSAGVRAFF.

The chain recombines TRBV10-3 with TRBJ2-5; D is ambiguous. CDR1 and CDR2 from the germline V gene are ENHRY and SYGVKD. V was clipped by 3 bases and J by 0 bases, with 11 bases between them. The CDR3 has 15 residues. CDR3 coding DNA: TGTGCCATCAGTGATCCGGATATGTACCAAGAGACCCAGTACTTC. Amino acid sequence: CAISDPDMYQETQYF.

This chain links TRBV7-8 with TRBJ2-7; possibly TRBD1 or TRBD2 for D (6 bases each). CDR1 SGHVS and CDR2 FQNEAQ come from the germline V gene. V lost 2 bases, J lost 8 bases, and 16 bases lay in between. This CDR3 has 14 amino acids. CDR3 nucleotide sequence: TGTGCCAGCAGCTTACCCACTAGCCAGGGGAAGCAGTACGTC. Translation gives CASSLPTSQGKQYV.

On this clone: The junction does not match germline at one end; this may be a read error. J is TRBJ2-1 and V is TRBV27; weak D call: TRBD2 (5 bases). This CDR3 has 15 residues. Germline loops: CDR1 MNHEY, CDR2 SMNVEV (reference sequence). The CDR3 here is CASSLSPGSYNEQFF. CDR3 DNA sequence: TGTGCCAGCAGTCTATCCCCGGGGTCCTACAATGAGCAGTTCTTC.

V gene TRBV4-3 combines with J gene TRBJ2-5; tentatively, D is TRBD2 (5 bases). Trimming took 6 bases from V and 1 from J, leaving 15 bases between them. The CDR3 runs to 15 residues. Germline CDR1 reads LGHNA; CDR2 reads YSLEER. The CDR3 loop is CASSKDGGSQETQYF. The CDR3 coding sequence is TGCGCCAGCAGTAAAGATGGAGGATCCCAAGAGACCCAGTACTTC.

CDR3 in amino acids: CASLGLGNEQFF. DNA of the CDR3: TGTGCCTCCCTTGGATTGGGCAATGAGCAGTTCTTC. The V and J genes are TRBV6-1 and TRBJ2-1; unclear D gene. CDR3 size: 12 residues. Trimming pared 11 bases from V and 6 bases from J, leaving 14 bases between. From germline, CDR1 is MNHNS and CDR2 SASEGT.

In its sample, this clone was seen once. The J gene is TRBJ1-5, the V gene TRBV7-2; a weak D match, TRBD1 (5 bases). Deletions cut 5 bases from V and 7 bases from J, with 18 bases between. There are 15 residues in the CDR3. Per germline, CDR1 SGHTA and CDR2 FQGNSA. The CDR3 is CASSLWGGDGQPQHF. The DNA of the CDR3 is TGTGCCAGCAGCCTTTGGGGCGGGGACGGACAGCCCCAGCATTTT.

The V gene is TRBV6-5, the J gene TRBJ2-2, with 11 positions matching TRBD1. The CDR3 length is 15 residues. V shed 6 bases and J 3 bases; nucleotides not matched to a gene: 3. The germline gives CDR1 MNHEY, CDR2 SVGAGI. CDR3 DNA sequence: TGTGCCAGCAGCCCGGACAGGGGGCACACCGGGGAGCTGTTTTTT. It translates to CASSPDRGHTGELFF.

The genes are TRBV9 and TRBJ1-2; D call uncertain. V lost 6 bases, J lost 6 bases, and 12 bases lay in between. Germline V gives CDR1 SGDLS, CDR2 YYNGEE. The CDR3 spans 12 residues. The chain's CDR3 is CASMSPSNGYTF. The CDR3, as DNA: TGTGCCAGCATGTCCCCGTCCAATGGCTACACCTTC.

V usage is TRBV7-8 and J usage is TRBJ1-5; 7 nucleotides align to TRBD1. Trimming removed 4 bases from V and 1 base from J; junction bases left unmatched: 1. Germline V gene data show CDR1 as SGHVS and CDR2 as FQNEAQ. The CDR3 length is 14 residues. CDR3 DNA sequence: TGTGCCAGCAGCTCGACAGGGAGCAATCAGCCCCAGCATTTT. Translated, it gives CASSSTGSNQPQHF. The full variable domain, rest sourced from reference TRBV7-8 and TRBJ1-5, is GAGVSQSPRYKVAKRGQDVALRCDPISGHVSLFWYQQALGQGPEFLTYFQNEAQLDKSGLPSDRFFAERPEGSVSTLKIQRTQQEDSAVYLCASSSTGSNQPQHFGDGTRLSIL.

The chain couples TRBV10-1 to TRBJ1-5, with 7 bases lining up with TRBD1. Germline V gene data show CDR1 as WNHNN and CDR2 as SYGVQD (reference sequence). The V and J ends lost 6 bases and 6 bases, in that order; junction bases with no gene match: 14. This CDR3 has 16 residues. The CDR3, as DNA: TGCGCCAGCAGGAGGGGACAGAAAAACCGGGGTCAGCCCCAGCATTTT. This sequence encodes CASRRGQKNRGQPQHF.

V and J are TRBV11-2 and TRBJ2-3, with 7 nucleotides matching TRBD2. J gave up 0 bases and V 2 bases, and 5 bases lay outside the gene matches. The CDR3 consists of 16 residues. The germline gives CDR1 SGHAT, CDR2 FQNNGV. In nucleotides, the CDR3 is TGTGCCAGCAGCTTAAATGGGCGGGGGAGCACAGATACGCAGTATTTT. Protein sequence: CASSLNGRGSTDTQYF.

This chain joins TRBV7-9 and TRBJ2-1; 8 bases are shared with TRBD2. With V trimmed by 0 bases and J by 3 bases, 7 bases remained unmatched. Germline CDR1 SEHNR, CDR2 FQNEAQ (reference sequence). CDR3 length: 17 amino acids. CDR3 residues: CASSLAVAGINYNEQFF. In DNA, the CDR3 is TGTGCCAGCAGCTTAGCGGTAGCGGGGATAAACTACAATGAGCAGTTCTTC.

The chain couples TRBV5-4 to TRBJ1-2; 8 bases fit TRBD1. Germline loops: CDR1 SGHNT, CDR2 YYREEE (reference sequence). V trimming: 1 base; J trimming: 4 bases; junction bases outside the gene matches: 12. The CDR3 runs to 17 residues. CDR3 sequence reads: CASSLLLLGQGPYGYTF. The CDR3 DNA is TGTGCCAGCAGCTTGCTACTCCTCGGACAGGGACCCTATGGCTACACCTTC.